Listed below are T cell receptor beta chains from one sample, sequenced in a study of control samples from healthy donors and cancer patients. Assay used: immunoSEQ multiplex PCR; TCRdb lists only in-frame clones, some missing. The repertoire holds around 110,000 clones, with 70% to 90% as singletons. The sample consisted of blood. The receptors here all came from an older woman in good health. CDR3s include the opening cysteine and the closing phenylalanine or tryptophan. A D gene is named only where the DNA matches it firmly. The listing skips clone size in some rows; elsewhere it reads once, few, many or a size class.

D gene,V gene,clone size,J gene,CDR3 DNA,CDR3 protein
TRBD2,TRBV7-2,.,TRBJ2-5,TGTGCCAGCAGCTTAGCCACCTTGGGGGGGGAACCACGGGAGACCCAGTACTTC,CASSLATLGGEPRETQYF
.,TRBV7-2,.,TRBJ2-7,TGTGCCAGCAGCTTTCCGGGTTCCTCCTACGAGCAGTACTTC,CASSFPGSSYEQYF
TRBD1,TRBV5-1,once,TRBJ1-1,TGCGCCAGCAGCGTGGGACAGGTGAACACTGAAGCTTTCTTT,CASSVGQVNTEAFF
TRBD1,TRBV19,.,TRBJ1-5,TGTGCCAGTAGTGACAGGGTCGATCAGCCCCAGCATTTT,CASSDRVDQPQHF
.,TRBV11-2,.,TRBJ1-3,TGTGCCAGCAGCTTAAGCATCGCTGGAAACACCATATATTTT,CASSLSIAGNTIYF
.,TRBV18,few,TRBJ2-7,TGTGCCAGCTCACCAGGGTACGAGCAGTACTTC,CASSPGYEQYF
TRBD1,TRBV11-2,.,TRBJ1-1,TGTGCCAGCAGCTTAACAGGGGACACTGAAGCTTTCTTT,CASSLTGDTEAFF
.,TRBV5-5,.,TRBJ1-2,TGTGCCAGCAGCTTGGGAGACAGACTAGGGAACTATGGCTACACCTTC,CASSLGDRLGNYGYTF
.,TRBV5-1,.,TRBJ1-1,TGCGCCAGCAGCGCCACCGCCCAGGGATTCACTGAAGCTTTCTTT,CASSATAQGFTEAFF
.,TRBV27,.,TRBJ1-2,TGTGCCAGCAGTTCTATCGGGGAAGGCTACACCTTC,CASSSIGEGYTF
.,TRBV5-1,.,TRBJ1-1,TGCGCCAGCAGCGGTGGGGACACTGAAGCTTTCTTT,CASSGGDTEAFF
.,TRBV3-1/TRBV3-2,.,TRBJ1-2,TGTGCCAGCAGCATTTACGGGGCTGATGGCTACACCTTC,CASSIYGADGYTF
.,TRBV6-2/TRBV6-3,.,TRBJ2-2,TGTGCCAGCAGTTACGTGAACACCGGGGAGCTGTTTTTT,CASSYVNTGELFF
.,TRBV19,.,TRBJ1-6,TGTGCCAGTAGTATTGGCGCAGGGACGATTGATTCACCCCTCCACTTT,CASSIGAGTIDSPLHF
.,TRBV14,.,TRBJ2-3,TGTGCCAGCAGCCAAAGCAGGATCCGCACAGATACGCAGTATTTT,CASSQSRIRTDTQYF
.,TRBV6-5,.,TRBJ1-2,TGTGCCAGCAGTCCAACAGGGAATAACTATGGCTACACCTTC,CASSPTGNNYGYTF
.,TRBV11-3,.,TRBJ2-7,TGTGCCAGCAGCTTAGGCGGCAGGGGCTACGAGCAGTACTTC,CASSLGGRGYEQYF
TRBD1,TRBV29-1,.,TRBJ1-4,TGCAGCGTGTACAGGGGGCTGGGGGAAAAACTGTTTTTT,CSVYRGLGEKLFF
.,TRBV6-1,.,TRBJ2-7,TGTGCCAGCAGTGAAGCCCCAGGGGCCTACGAGCAGTACTTC,CASSEAPGAYEQYF
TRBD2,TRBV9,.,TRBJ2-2,TGTGCCAGCAGCGTCGGGGGGGACCACACCGGGGAGCTGTTTTTT,CASSVGGDHTGELFF
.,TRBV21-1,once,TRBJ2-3,TGTGCCAGCAGCAAAGCCGGGACTAGCGGGGACCCAGATACGCAGTATTTT,CASSKAGTSGDPDTQYF
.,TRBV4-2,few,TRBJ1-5,TGTGCCAGCAGCCAAAACGACAGAGGCAATCAGCCCCAGCATTTT,CASSQNDRGNQPQHF
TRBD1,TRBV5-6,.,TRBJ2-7,TGTGCCAGCAGCCCCGGGACAGGGTATTACGAGCAGTACTTC,CASSPGTGYYEQYF
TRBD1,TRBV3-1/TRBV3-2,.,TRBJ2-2,TGTGCCAGCAGCCCTTATGGGACAGGGATCGGGGAGCTGTTTTTT,CASSPYGTGIGELFF
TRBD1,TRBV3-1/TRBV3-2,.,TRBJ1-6,TGTGCCAGCACCGAAGGGACAGGGATTAATTCACCCCTCCACTTT,CASTEGTGINSPLHF
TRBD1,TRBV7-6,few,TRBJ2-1,TGTGCCAGCAGCCGATGGGACAGGGTGTCCAATGAGCAGTTCTTC,CASSRWDRVSNEQFF
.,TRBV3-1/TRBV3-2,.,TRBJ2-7,TGTGCCAGCAGGGGGGACTCCTACGAGCAGTACTTC,CASRGDSYEQYF
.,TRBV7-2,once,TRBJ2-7,TGTGCCAGCAGCTTAAGACTTACCAGCGACGAGCAGTACTTC,CASSLRLTSDEQYF
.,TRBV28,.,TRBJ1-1,TGTGCCAGCACAACGACAGTGAACACTGAAGCTTTCTTT,CASTTTVNTEAFF
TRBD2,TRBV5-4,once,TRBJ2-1,TGTGCCAGCAGCCCGATGACTAGCGGCGGCGATGAGCAGTTCTTC,CASSPMTSGGDEQFF
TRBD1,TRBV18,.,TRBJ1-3,TGTGCCAGCTCACCCAAAGGACAGGGCCCCTCTGGAAACACCATATATTTT,CASSPKGQGPSGNTIYF
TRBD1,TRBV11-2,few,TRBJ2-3,TGTGCCAGCAGCTCCTACAGGGGGCGAGGAGATACGCAGTATTTT,CASSSYRGRGDTQYF
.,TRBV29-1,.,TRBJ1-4,TGCAGCGTTGTAAACAGGGATGAAAAACTGTTTTTT,CSVVNRDEKLFF
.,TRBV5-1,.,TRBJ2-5,TGCGCCAGCAGCTTGATTTCTGGGATGGGAGAGACCCAGTACTTC,CASSLISGMGETQYF
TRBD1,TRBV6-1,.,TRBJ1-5,TGTGCCAGCAGTGAACATGGGACAGGGAGTCAGCCCCAGCATTTT,CASSEHGTGSQPQHF
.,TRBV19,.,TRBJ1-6,TGTGCCAGTAGTGGCCCTTCCTATAATTCACCCCTCCACTTT,CASSGPSYNSPLHF
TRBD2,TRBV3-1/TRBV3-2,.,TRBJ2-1,TGTGCCAGCAGCCAAACTAGCGGGGGCTACAACAATGAGCAGTTCTTC,CASSQTSGGYNNEQFF
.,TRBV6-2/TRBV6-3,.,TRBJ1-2,TGTGCCAGCAGTTACTCGGGCGGACTGGGCTACACCTTC,CASSYSGGLGYTF
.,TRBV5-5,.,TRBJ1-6,TGTGCCAGCAGCTTGGAGGGTGATAATTCACCCCTCCACTTT,CASSLEGDNSPLHF
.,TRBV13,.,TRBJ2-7,TGTGCCAGCAGCCCACCCCAGGATTACGAGCAGTACTTC,CASSPPQDYEQYF
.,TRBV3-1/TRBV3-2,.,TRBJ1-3,TGTGCCAGCAGCCCAGACCTAGCCGGACACTTCAGCTCTGGAAACACCATATATTTT,CASSPDLAGHFSSGNTIYF
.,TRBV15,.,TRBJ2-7,TGTGCCACCAGCAGCGAACGGGGCGCCTGGTACTTC,CATSSERGAWYF